The clone carrying this TCR beta chain was seen a few times. Other nucleotide sequences in the sample specify the same CDR3. Trimming removed 4 bases from V and 4 bases from J, with 8 bases in between. The CDR3 runs to 13 residues. CDR1 SGHRS and CDR2 YFSETQ come from the germline V gene. This record comes from a study of blood T cell repertoires in COVID-19. Assay: immunoSEQ multiplex PCR; the TCRdb copy retains only in-frame clones and omits some. The sample lists 230,000 or so clones; 70% to 90% were seen once. The source of this sequence is a woman aged 40 to 50 with acute COVID-19. The sample was PBMCs or T cells enriched from blood (not recorded which). The rearrangement uses TRBV5-1 and TRBJ2-2; perhaps TRBD1 as D (5 bases). The CDR3 spells CASSQQGTGELFF. Here the CDR3 DNA reads TGCGCCAGCAGCCAGCAGGGCACCGGGGAGCTGTTTTTT.